This is a list of T cell receptor beta chains from one sample in a study of sequential checkpoint blockade in melanoma. Repertoires were generated with immunoSEQ multiplex PCR, while TCRdb's copy carries only in-frame clones and drops some. Of under 25,000 clones in the sample, roughly four fifths were seen once. Sequenced material: CD8+ T cells sorted from blood (inferred from file names), taken from a patient given nivolumab and ipilimumab in sequence. All receptors derive from a human donor with melanoma. CDR3s leave out the opening cysteine and the closing phenylalanine or tryptophan. Fields, in order: J gene, V gene, CDR3 protein.

J: TRBJ1-2; V: TRBV9; CDR3: ASSFEGQGYGYT
J: TRBJ2-1; V: TRBV11-2; CDR3: ASRRTRDRVHEQF
J: TRBJ1-2; V: TRBV27; CDR3: ASSFVSRGRGGYT
J: TRBJ2-7; V: TRBV4-3; CDR3: ASSQTEGVKYEQY
J: TRBJ1-5; V: TRBV5-1; CDR3: ASSPTEGNQPQH
J: TRBJ2-5; V: TRBV7-9; CDR3: ASTLAGEEPPQY
J: TRBJ1-1; V: TRBV29-1; CDR3: SVGKGGGSEAF
J: TRBJ1-1; V: TRBV18; CDR3: ASSPGGNGNTEAF
J: TRBJ2-1; V: TRBV7-2; CDR3: ASSYRLGGNNEQF
J: TRBJ1-2; V: TRBV28; CDR3: ASTPGYGYT
J: TRBJ2-5; V: TRBV5-1; CDR3: ASSLGLGLAGLYQETQY
J: TRBJ2-5; V: TRBV7-2; CDR3: ASSFSETQY
J: TRBJ2-3; V: TRBV7-9; CDR3: ASSTRTSGATDTQY